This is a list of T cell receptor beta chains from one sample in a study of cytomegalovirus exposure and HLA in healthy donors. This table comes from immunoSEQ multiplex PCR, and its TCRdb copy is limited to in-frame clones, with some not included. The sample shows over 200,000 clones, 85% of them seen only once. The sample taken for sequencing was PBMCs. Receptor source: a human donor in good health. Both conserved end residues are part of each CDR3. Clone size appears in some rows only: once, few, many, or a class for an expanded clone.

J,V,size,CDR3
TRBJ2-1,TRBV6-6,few,CASSHQRDYSYNEQFF
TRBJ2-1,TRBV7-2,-,CASSEITSGNEQFF
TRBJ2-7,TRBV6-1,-,CASRSRGDHYEQYF
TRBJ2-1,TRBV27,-,CASSWSSGNNEQFF
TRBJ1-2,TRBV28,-,CASSLLTGVRYTF
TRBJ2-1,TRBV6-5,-,CASSYRQGTYNEQFF
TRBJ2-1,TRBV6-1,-,CASSLTGDNEQFF
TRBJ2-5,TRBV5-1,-,CASRPGGQETQYF
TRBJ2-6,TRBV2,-,CASQTGGNVLTF
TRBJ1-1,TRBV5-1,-,CASSEPQGGGTEAFF
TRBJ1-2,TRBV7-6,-,CASSYGRDDGYTF
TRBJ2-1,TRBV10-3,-,CASRRAGGPSEQFF
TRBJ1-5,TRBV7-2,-,CASSRRGMEHQPQHF
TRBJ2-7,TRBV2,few,CASRDRGRVHEQYF
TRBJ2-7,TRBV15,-,CATSRDLAVSYEQYF
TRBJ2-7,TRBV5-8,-,CASSGDDRGSLRAGEQYF
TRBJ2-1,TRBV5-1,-,CASSFGAGAYNEQFF
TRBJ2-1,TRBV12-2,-,CASRLVRDRGYLINEQFF
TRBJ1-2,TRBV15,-,CATSRDPRGQTNYGYTF
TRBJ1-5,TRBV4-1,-,CASSRAGISNQPQHF
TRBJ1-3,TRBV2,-,CASQGGPRNTIYF
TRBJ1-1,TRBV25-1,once,CASSENPGAEAFF
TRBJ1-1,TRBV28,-,CASSLRGWANTEAFF
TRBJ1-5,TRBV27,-,CASPRAGDISGNQPQHF
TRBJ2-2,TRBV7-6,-,CASSRRGGGTGELFF
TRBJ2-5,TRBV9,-,CASSVEGGPGETQYF
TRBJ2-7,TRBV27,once,CASSLSGTGDSSYEQYF
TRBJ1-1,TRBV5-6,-,CASSSYGGTEAFF
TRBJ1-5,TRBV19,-,CASSIRGMSNQPQHF
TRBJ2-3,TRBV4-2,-,CASSQNPYLAASTDTQYF
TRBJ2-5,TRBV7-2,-,CASSLDRARETQYF
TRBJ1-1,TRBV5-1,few,CASTRNPSERNTEAFF
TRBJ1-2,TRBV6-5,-,CASSYRTGGNYGYTF
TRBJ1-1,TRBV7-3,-,CASSSTGYTEAFF
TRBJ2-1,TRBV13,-,CAGSLGRNEQFF
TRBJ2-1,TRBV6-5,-,CASSLLRFSSYNEQFF
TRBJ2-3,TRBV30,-,CACRSASTDTQYF
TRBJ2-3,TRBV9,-,CASSVEGASTDTQYF
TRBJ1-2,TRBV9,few,CASSVGSRLSNYGYTF
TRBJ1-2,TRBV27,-,CASSWSSGQAVSGYTF
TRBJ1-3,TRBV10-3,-,CAIRGQGSGNTIYF
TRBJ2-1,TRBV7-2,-,CASSSRGRFNEQFF
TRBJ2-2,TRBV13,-,CASSGSFTGELFF
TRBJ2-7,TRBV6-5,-,CASSYSRTSGSYEQYF
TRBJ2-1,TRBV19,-,CASSGSSYNEQFF
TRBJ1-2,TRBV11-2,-,CASSLGRGPYGYTF
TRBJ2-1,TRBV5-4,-,CASTRSGREQFF
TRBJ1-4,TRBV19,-,CASSDSQGAVWGKLFF
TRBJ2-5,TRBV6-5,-,CASSYLDRDGETQYF
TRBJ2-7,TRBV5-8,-,CASSSLLPTGPFDPEQYF
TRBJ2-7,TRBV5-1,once,CASSLGLKWGEIYEQYF
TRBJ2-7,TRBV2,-,CASSVEGTGRYEQYF
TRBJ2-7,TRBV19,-,CASSITPLAGVSEQYF
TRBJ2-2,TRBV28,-,CASSLETGQETGELFF